These 22 T cell receptor beta chains were all obtained from the same sample, sequenced in a study of cytomegalovirus exposure and HLA in healthy donors. Both 60 Vbeta primers and 13 Jbeta primers went into the PCR. Assay used: immunoSEQ multiplex PCR; TCRdb lists only in-frame clones, some missing. The sample has about 120,000 clones; about four fifths are singletons. Specimen: PBMCs. The receptors derive from a female donor in good health and CMV-seropositive.

This clone was found a few times. The CDR3 is CACGQYSNQPQHF. CDR3 nucleotides: TGTGCCTGTGGCCAGTATAGCAATCAGCCCCAGCATTTT. V and J are TRBV30 and TRBJ1-5; D not certain. CDR3 length: 13 amino acids. Germline V gene lookup returns CDR1 GTSNPN and CDR2 SVGIG (reference sequence). Trimming cost V 6 bases and J 0 bases, with 9 bases left between them.

The V gene is TRBV5-4, the J gene TRBJ1-6; the D gene is possibly TRBD1 (5 bases). The V and J ends lost 0 bases and 9 bases respectively, with 10 bases between them. The CDR3 extends over 14 amino acids. CDR1 and CDR2 from the germline V gene are SGHNT and YYREEE (reference sequence). This chain's CDR3 is CASSLGQGASPLHF. CDR3 sequence (DNA): TGTGCCAGCAGCTTGGGTCAGGGTGCTTCACCCCTCCACTTT.

The V call is TRBV30, the J call TRBJ2-3, with D uncertain. Germline V gene sequence: CDR1 GTSNPN, CDR2 SVGIG (reference sequence). This CDR3 comprises 12 residues. V was cut by 3 bases and J by 5 bases, with 9 bases left in between. As DNA, the CDR3 is TGTGCCTGGAGGGGCTCCGGAGATACGCAGTATTTT. It yields the protein CAWRGSGDTQYF. Drawing the rest from reference TRBV30 and TRBJ2-3, the complete variable domain is SQTIHQWPATLVQPVGSPLSLECTVEGTSNPNLYWYRQAAGRGLQLLFYSVGIGQISSEVPQNLSASRPQDRQFILSSKKLLLSDSGFYLCAWRGSGDTQYFGPGTRLTVL.

Only one count was recorded for this clone. The CDR3 DNA sequence: TGTGCCAGCAGAACCAGGGGGACCGAAGCTTTCTTT. Protein: CASRTRGTEAFF. The rearrangement joins TRBV28 to TRBJ1-1; 7 bases align to TRBD1. The germline V gene encodes CDR1 MDHEN and CDR2 SYDVKM. Unmatched junction bases numbered 6, after V lost 6 bases and J lost 8 bases. This CDR3 has 12 amino acids.

The V and J genes are TRBV2 and TRBJ1-4; TRBD1 agrees at 7 bases. Germline V gene sequence: CDR1 SNHLY, CDR2 FYNNEI. This CDR3 region has 12 residues. V trimming: 6 bases; J trimming: 13 bases; junction bases outside the gene matches: 8. The CDR3 DNA follows: TGTGCCAGCAGGCCACAGGGGACGGGACTGTTTTTT. Amino acid sequence: CASRPQGTGLFF. Full variable domain (rest looked up from reference TRBV2 and TRBJ1-4): EPEVTQTPSHQVTQMGQEVILRCVPISNHLYFYWYRQILGQKVEFLVSFYNNEISEKSEIFDDQFSVERPDGSNFTLKIRSTKLEDSAMYFCASRPQGTGLFFGSGTQLSVL.

The rearrangement links TRBV27 to TRBJ2-3; weak D call: TRBD2 (5 bases). The germline V and J ends were trimmed by 1 base and 3 bases, with 8 bases remaining between them. Germline V gene sequence: CDR1 MNHEY, CDR2 SMNVEV (reference sequence). There are 14 residues in the CDR3. The CDR3 sequence: CASSLFGETDTQYF. CDR3 DNA: TGTGCCAGCAGTTTATTCGGGGAAACAGATACGCAGTATTTT.

Only one count was recorded for this clone. V gene TRBV2 combines with J gene TRBJ2-7; 8 bases are shared with TRBD2. The CDR3 runs to 14 residues. Per germline, CDR1 SNHLY and CDR2 FYNNEI. J lost 2 bases, V lost 6 bases, and 6 bases had no gene match. CDR3 in amino acids: CASRGGGLAYEQYF. CDR3 DNA sequence: TGTGCCAGCAGGGGCGGGGGGTTAGCCTACGAGCAGTACTTC.

This rearrangement joins TRBV21-1 to TRBJ1-2. TRBV21-1 is flagged as a pseudogene. The CDR3 extends over 15 amino acids. The CDR3 spells CASSKRAGRSYGYTF. The CDR3 DNA is TGTGCCAGCAGCAAAAGGGCGGGACGGTCCTATGGCTACACCTTC.

This CDR3 reads CASSQGPGAGGQRDEQFF. The CDR3 DNA reads TGCGCCAGCAGCCAAGGCCCCGGAGCGGGGGGGCAGAGGGATGAGCAGTTCTTC. This sequence joins TRBV4-1 and TRBJ2-1; 10 bases line up with TRBD2. The germline CDR1 and CDR2 sequences are MGHRA and YSYEKL. V was pared by 1 base and J by 8 bases, with 14 bases of the junction left unmatched. The CDR3 extends over 18 amino acids.

The chain employs TRBV14 and TRBJ2-5; 12 nucleotides align to TRBD2. The CDR3 runs to 19 residues. CDR1 and CDR2 (germline): SGHDN, FVKESK. The J segment lost 5 bases and the V segment lost 2 bases, leaving 15 bases of the junction unmatched. The CDR3 DNA sequence: TGTGCCAGCAGCCAACCTCCTGGACTAGCGGGGCCCCACCGCGAGACCCAGTACTTC. It encodes CASSQPPGLAGPHRETQYF.

The rearrangement joins TRBV5-1 to TRBJ1-1; D call uncertain. Per the germline V gene, CDR1 is SGHRS and CDR2 is YFSETQ. V lost 2 bases to trimming and J lost 4 bases, with 6 bases between them. The CDR3 is 12 residues long. The CDR3 protein is CASSFYGTEAFF. In DNA form, the CDR3 reads TGCGCCAGCAGCTTCTACGGCACTGAAGCTTTCTTT.

This chain links TRBV6-1 with TRBJ1-4, with 7 bases aligning to TRBD1. The V gene's germline CDR1 is MNHNS and CDR2 SASEGT. V dropped 4 bases and J dropped 8; count of bases not matched to a gene: 13. This CDR3 region has 16 residues. CDR3 nucleotides: TGTGCCAGCAGTGTGATTCTCACAGGGGTGGGGGAAAAACTGTTTTTT. Encoded protein: CASSVILTGVGEKLFF.

CDR3 sequence: CASSTAGQSIYEQYF. Here the CDR3 DNA reads TGCGCCAGCAGCACGGCGGGACAGAGTATCTACGAGCAGTACTTC. The chain recombines TRBV5-1 with TRBJ2-7, with D tentatively TRBD1 (7 bases). This CDR3 contains 15 residues. Germline lookup yields CDR1 SGHRS and CDR2 YFSETQ. Trimming shortened V by 4 bases and J by 3 bases, and 17 bases separated the two germline ends.

V gene TRBV19 combines with J gene TRBJ2-7, with 11 bases identical to TRBD1. This CDR3 is built from 16 residues. The germline V gene encodes CDR1 LNHDA and CDR2 SQIVND (reference sequence). The J segment lost 4 bases and the V segment lost 5 bases, leaving 10 bases of the junction unmatched. CDR3 coding DNA: TGTGCCAGTAGTCCAGGACAGGGGGCTTTAAGGTACGAGCAGTACTTC. Translation gives CASSPGQGALRYEQYF.

The V call is TRBV2, the J call TRBJ1-2; 10 nucleotides agree with TRBD1. The J segment lost 6 bases and the V segment lost 4 bases, leaving 2 bases of the junction unmatched. Germline CDR1 SNHLY, CDR2 FYNNEI. This CDR3 spans 13 amino acids. CDR3 coding DNA: TGTGCCAGCAGTGGGACAGGGGGGAATGGCTACACCTTC. As protein: CASSGTGGNGYTF.

The chain carries TRBV7-2 and TRBJ2-3, with 9 bases matching TRBD2. CDR1 and CDR2 (germline): SGHTA, FQGNSA. The trim removed 5 bases at V and 3 bases at J, leaving 12 bases unmatched. This CDR3 has 17 amino acids. The CDR3 spells CASSPVPRAGGTDTQYF. The CDR3 nucleotides are TGTGCCAGCAGCCCCGTCCCCAGGGCGGGGGGGACAGATACGCAGTATTTT.

The chain uses TRBV7-6 and TRBJ1-4; TRBD1 agrees at 7 bases. Germline lookup yields CDR1 SGHVS and CDR2 FNYEAQ. V gave up 2 bases and J gave up 8 bases; unmatched junction bases: 8. The CDR3 contains 15 residues. CDR3 region: CASSLNAAGGEKLFF. The CDR3 nucleotides are TGTGCCAGCAGCTTAAACGCGGCAGGGGGGGAAAAACTGTTTTTT.

The CDR3: CASSAAGTGAGNTIYF. The CDR3 bases are TGTGCCAGCAGCGCCGCCGGGACAGGGGCTGGAAACACCATATATTTT. J is TRBJ1-3 and V is TRBV5-6; 10 bases line up with TRBD1. V gave up 4 bases and J gave up 2 bases; unmatched junction bases: 6. CDR1 SGHDT and CDR2 YYEEEE come from the germline V gene. The CDR3 has 16 residues.

The chain has TRBV7-2 and TRBJ2-7; TRBD2 matches at 15 bases. Germline V gene lookup returns CDR1 SGHTA and CDR2 FQGNSA. Trimming removed 2 bases from V and 3 bases from J; junction bases left unmatched: 8. The CDR3 length is 18 residues. CDR3 DNA sequence: TGTGCCAGCAGCTTACAAGGGACTAGCGGGGGGTTGAGCTACGAGCAGTACTTC. Amino acid sequence: CASSLQGTSGGLSYEQYF.

The gene calls are TRBV7-9 and TRBJ1-6, with D unclear. This CDR3 is 14 amino acids long. Per the germline V gene, CDR1 is SEHNR and CDR2 is FQNEAQ (reference sequence). V gave up 1 base and J gave up 9 bases, with 10 bases separating them. The CDR3 loop reads CASSLEIFGSPLHF. DNA for the CDR3: TGTGCCAGCAGCTTAGAAATATTCGGTTCACCCCTCCACTTT.

The rearrangement links TRBV5-4 to TRBJ1-1; no reliable D call. The CDR3 totals 15 residues. The germline V gene encodes CDR1 SGHNT and CDR2 YYREEE (reference sequence). V lost 4 bases and J 0 bases, leaving 13 bases between the germline ends. In DNA form, the CDR3 reads TGTGCCAGCAGCCGCCGGCCAGAGGTGAACACTGAAGCTTTCTTT. Protein sequence: CASSRRPEVNTEAFF. The whole variable domain, remainder taken from reference TRBV5-4 and TRBJ1-1, is ETGVTQSPTHLIKTRGQQVTLRCSSQSGHNTVSWYQQALGQGPQFIFQYYREEENGRGNFPPRFSGLQFPNYSSELNVNALELDDSALYLCASSRRPEVNTEAFFGQGTRLTVV.

This chain uses TRBV30 with TRBJ2-6; D uncertain. This CDR3 is built from 13 residues. The V end was cut by 5 bases, the J end by 4 bases, with 9 bases between. CDR1 is GTSNPN and CDR2 is SVGIG in the germline V gene (reference sequence). CDR3 DNA sequence: TGTGCCTGGGTCTTTCCCGGGGCCAACGTCCTGACTTTC. As protein: CAWVFPGANVLTF.